This TCR beta chain derives from a study of blood T cell repertoires in COVID-19. Study-level information: Acute and convalescent COVID-19 samples came from the United States, Italy and Spain. PBMCs, B-cell-depleted T cells, or T cells provided the cDNA or gDNA that made up the material.

Germline CDR1 is SNHLY and CDR2 is FYNNEI. The CDR3 runs to 14 residues. J gave up 5 bases and V 4 bases, and 5 bases lay outside the gene matches. Here immunoSEQ multiplex PCR was the method, and the copy in TCRdb shows in-frame clones only, minus some. This table holds almost 70,000 clones, approximately 79% found once. The sample was peripheral blood. This receptor was taken from a human donor in a cohort sampled during active COVID-19. The chain employs TRBV2 and TRBJ2-5; 9 bases align to TRBD2. CDR3: CASSVELAGETQYF. The CDR3 nucleotides are TGTGCCAGCAGTGTTGAACTAGCGGGTGAGACCCAGTACTTC. The whole variable domain, filled in from reference TRBV2 and TRBJ2-5, reads EPEVTQTPSHQVTQMGQEVILRCVPISNHLYFYWYRQILGQKVEFLVSFYNNEISEKSEIFDDQFSVERPDGSNFTLKIRSTKLEDSAMYFCASSVELAGETQYFGPGTRLLVL.